Following are 21 T cell receptor beta chains from one sample sequenced in a study of T cell responses to AZD1222 COVID-19 vaccine. Using immunoSEQ multiplex PCR, the repertoire was profiled, and TCRdb retains in-frame clones only, with some absent. The sample consists of about 54,000 clones, approximately 79% of them appearing once. This specimen consisted of peripheral blood, obtained on day 0 of AZD1222 vaccination. These receptors were taken from an adult in good health.

The chain is built from TRBV6-2 or TRBV6-3 and TRBJ1-6; a weak D match, TRBD1 (6 bases). The germline gives CDR1 MNHEY, CDR2 SVGEGT. CDR3 length: 14 residues. V lost 6 bases and J 8 bases, leaving 14 bases between the germline ends. The DNA of the CDR3 is TGTGCCAGCAGCCGTCGGGACACAGATTCACCCCTCCACTTT. This gives the protein CASSRRDTDSPLHF.

CDR3 residues: CASSASGKSEAFF. The CDR3 DNA is TGTGCCAGCAGTGCGAGTGGGAAGTCTGAAGCTTTCTTT. The genes are TRBV6-4 and TRBJ1-1; no reliable D call. The CDR3 length is 13 residues. The germline gives CDR1 MRHNA, CDR2 SNTAGT. Trimming took 4 bases from V and 6 from J, leaving 12 bases between them.

The CDR3 bases are TGTGCCAGCAGGGTGGGAACCGGGGAGCTGTTTTTT. Its protein is CASRVGTGELFF. J is TRBJ2-2 and V is TRBV6-5, with D unresolved. Germline loops: CDR1 MNHEY, CDR2 SVGAGI. V lost 6 bases and J lost 5, with 7 bases in between. CDR3 length equals 12 residues.

The chain carries TRBV28 and TRBJ1-5; D is perhaps TRBD1 (6 bases). V lost 3 bases to trimming and J lost 9 bases, with 9 bases between them. This CDR3 is 12 amino acids long. Per the germline V gene, CDR1 is MDHEN and CDR2 is SYDVKM. The CDR3 sequence is CASSLGGRPQHF. The CDR3 DNA follows: TGTGCCAGCAGTTTGGGGGGGCGGCCCCAGCATTTT.

The V and J genes are TRBV24-1 and TRBJ2-4; 7 positions agree with TRBD2. Germline V gives CDR1 KGHDR, CDR2 SFDVKD. J was trimmed by 0 bases and V by 3 bases; bases with no gene match: 4. CDR3 length equals 16 residues. CDR3 region: CATSDRGDSAKNIQYF. CDR3 DNA sequence: TGTGCCACCAGTGATCGGGGGGATTCAGCCAAAAACATTCAGTACTTC.

CDR3 residues: CASSYSATNTEAFF. The DNA of the CDR3 is TGTGCCAGCAGTTACTCGGCCACGAACACTGAAGCTTTCTTT. This rearrangement joins TRBV6-2 or TRBV6-3 to TRBJ1-1; no clear D gene. V was trimmed by 0 bases and J by 1 base, leaving 6 bases between them. Germline-derived CDR1 and CDR2 are MNHEY and SVGEGT. The CDR3 extends over 14 amino acids.

The rearrangement joins TRBV5-6 to TRBJ1-3, with D possibly being TRBD1 (6 bases). The CDR3 totals 12 residues. The germline gives CDR1 SGHDT, CDR2 YYEEEE. V lost 3 bases to trimming and J lost 8 bases, with 9 bases between them. In nucleotides, the CDR3 is TGTGCCAGCAGCTCGTCAGGGGACACCATATATTTT. The encoded protein is CASSSSGDTIYF.

A single count supports this clone. This chain joins TRBV27 and TRBJ1-1; D is uncertain. Germline assignment: CDR1 MNHEY and CDR2 SMNVEV (reference sequence). The V end lost 7 bases, the J end lost 2 bases, and 11 bases lay between the germline ends. This CDR3 has 13 residues. The CDR3 nucleotides read TGTGCCAGCAAGGGTCCTTTAAACACTGAAGCTTTCTTT. Translation gives CASKGPLNTEAFF.

V gene TRBV4-3 combines with J gene TRBJ1-1; TRBD1 matches 9 bases. Trimming removed 2 bases from V and 4 bases from J; junction bases left unmatched: 5. Germline V gives CDR1 LGHNA, CDR2 YSLEER. The CDR3 covers 15 residues. CDR3 sequence (DNA): TGCGCCAGCAGCCAATTGGGACAGGGAGGCACTGAAGCTTTCTTT. Amino acids: CASSQLGQGGTEAFF.

The rearrangement joins TRBV30 to TRBJ2-1, with 7 positions matching TRBD1. With V trimmed by 1 base and J by 10 bases, 7 bases remained unmatched. Germline CDR1 reads GTSNPN; CDR2 reads SVGIG (reference sequence). The CDR3 covers 13 residues. The CDR3 spells CAWSGILGGEQFF. The CDR3, as DNA: TGTGCCTGGAGTGGTATTTTAGGGGGCGAGCAGTTCTTC.

V gene TRBV7-9 combines with J gene TRBJ2-5, with D unclear. Germline-derived CDR1 and CDR2 are SEHNR and FQNEAQ (reference sequence). The CDR3 has 14 amino acids. Between the trimmed V and J ends, which lost 1 base and 3 bases, there was a span of 9 bases. The CDR3 DNA is TGTGCCAGCAGCTTAGTAGGGTCCGAAGAGACCCAGTACTTC. As protein: CASSLVGSEETQYF.

The chain couples TRBV12-3 or TRBV12-4 to TRBJ1-2; possibly TRBD1 for D (5 bases). There are 13 residues in the CDR3. Trimming took 2 bases from V and 4 from J, leaving 8 bases between them. DNA for the CDR3: TGTGCCAGCAGTTTAACAGGATTCTATGGCTACACCTTC. Amino acids: CASSLTGFYGYTF.

The rearrangement links TRBV10-2 to TRBJ1-1; D not certain. V was cut by 3 bases and J by 7 bases, with 21 bases left in between. Germline V gives CDR1 WSHSY, CDR2 SAAADI. This CDR3 has 16 residues. CDR3: CASSDPYGGRRVEAFF. The CDR3 region has the DNA TGCGCCAGCAGTGACCCGTATGGAGGGAGGAGGGTTGAAGCTTTCTTT.

The V call is TRBV28, the J call TRBJ1-5; D ambiguous. The germline V gene has CDR1 MDHEN and CDR2 SYDVKM. The CDR3 length is 12 residues. The V and J ends lost 10 bases and 4 bases respectively, with 11 bases between them. CDR3 loop: CAIETKNQPQHF. The CDR3 DNA follows: TGTGCCATCGAAACGAAGAATCAGCCCCAGCATTTT.

The J gene is TRBJ2-7, the V gene TRBV10-3; D possibly corresponds to TRBD1 (6 bases). V shed 2 bases and J shed 1 base, with 18 bases lying between them. CDR1 is ENHRY and CDR2 is SYGVKD in the germline V gene. This CDR3 spans 17 amino acids. Here the CDR3 DNA reads TGTGCCATCAGTGAGACGCCGGGACACCAGGATTCCTACGAGCAGTACTTC. Translation gives CAISETPGHQDSYEQYF.

A few counts support this clone. The genes are TRBV6-2 or TRBV6-3 and TRBJ1-2; tentatively, D is TRBD1 (5 bases). The CDR3 is made up of 15 amino acids. V shed 6 bases and J shed 4 bases, with 18 bases lying between them. The germline CDR1 and CDR2 sequences are MNHEY and SVGEGT. The CDR3 DNA reads as TGTGCCAGCAGCTCCACCTCGGGGCGGACCTATGGCTACACCTTC. Residues: CASSSTSGRTYGYTF.

This chain links TRBV2 with TRBJ1-4; D is possibly TRBD1 (6 bases). The CDR3 length is 15 residues. CDR1 is SNHLY and CDR2 is FYNNEI in the germline V gene. Trimming removed 8 bases from V and 2 bases from J, with 15 bases in between. CDR3 nucleotide sequence: TGTGCCAGCTCACGAGGGGGGGACACTAATGAAAAACTGTTTTTT. It yields the protein CASSRGGDTNEKLFF.

There are a few counts of this clone. The chain employs TRBV6-2 or TRBV6-3 and TRBJ2-1; 12 nucleotides line up with TRBD2. Germline-derived CDR1 and CDR2 are MNHEY and SVGEGT. Losses at the gene ends were 0 bases for V and 6 bases for J; bases not matched to a gene: 9. CDR3 length: 18 amino acids. CDR3: CASSYSPSGGAAANEQFF. DNA for the CDR3: TGTGCCAGCAGTTACTCGCCTAGCGGGGGGGCTGCGGCCAATGAGCAGTTCTTC.

The chain joins TRBV12-3 or TRBV12-4 to TRBJ1-2; D might be TRBD1 (5 bases). Trimming left V 3 bases short and J 6 bases short, with 11 bases between. CDR3 size: 13 residues. CDR3 sequence reads: CASSFFGGDGYTF. In nucleotides, the CDR3 is TGTGCCAGCAGTTTCTTTGGGGGTGATGGCTACACCTTC.

The chain has TRBV5-1 and TRBJ2-6; D is uncertain. The CDR3 sequence is 16 residues long. V shed 2 bases and J shed 2 bases, with 11 bases lying between them. The germline gives CDR1 SGHRS, CDR2 YFSETQ. CDR3 region: CASSLLLGPGANVLTF. In nucleotides, the CDR3 is TGCGCCAGCAGCTTACTCCTAGGACCTGGGGCCAACGTCCTGACTTTC.

V gene TRBV5-1 combines with J gene TRBJ1-2, with 10 bases fitting TRBD1. The ends lost 0 bases at V and 2 bases at J; junction bases unmatched: 10. The CDR3 consists of 18 residues. The germline V gene encodes CDR1 SGHRS and CDR2 YFSETQ. The CDR3 region is CASSLGDRGVPNNYGYTF. The DNA for the CDR3 is TGCGCCAGCAGCTTGGGGGACAGGGGTGTACCTAACAACTATGGCTACACCTTC.